Below are 12 T cell receptor beta chains sequenced from a single sample in a study of T cell responses to AZD1222 COVID-19 vaccine. The table came from immunoSEQ multiplex PCR; TCRdb's copy has only in-frame clones and leaves some out. Of about 83,000 clones detected, 86% appear once; the ten largest clones hold 8.7%. Sequencing used peripheral blood, obtained on day 0 of AZD1222 vaccination. Every receptor here comes from an adult in good health.

The rearrangement uses TRBV6-1 and TRBJ1-5; no firm D call. Germline V gene sequence: CDR1 MNHNS, CDR2 SASEGT. This CDR3 has 13 amino acids. Trimming removed 2 bases at V and 6 bases at J, with 8 bases between. CDR3 amino acids: CASSERMGQPQHF. DNA of the CDR3: TGTGCCAGCAGTGAAAGGATGGGTCAGCCCCAGCATTTT.

In its sample, this clone was seen once. The J gene is TRBJ2-3, the V gene TRBV25-1; no reliable D call. The CDR3 contains 14 residues. Per germline, CDR1 MGHDK and CDR2 SYGVNS. Trimming pared 5 bases from V and 0 bases from J, leaving 9 bases between. The CDR3 protein is CASSPTSSTDTQYF. The DNA for the CDR3 is TGTGCCAGCAGTCCTACCTCTAGCACAGATACGCAGTATTTT.

J is TRBJ1-3 and V is TRBV7-2; the D is unclear. The CDR3 sequence is 13 residues long. Trimming stripped 7 bases from V and 0 bases from J, with 7 bases between. CDR1 is SGHTA and CDR2 is FQGNSA in the germline V gene. The CDR3 loop reads CASTAYSGNTIYF. The DNA of the CDR3 is TGTGCCAGCACCGCTTACTCTGGAAACACCATATATTTT.

This clone is a singleton in its sample. The chain links TRBV5-1 to TRBJ2-5; 8 nucleotides match TRBD1. Trimming at V came to 5 bases and at J to 2 bases, leaving 11 bases not matched to a gene. Germline V gene lookup returns CDR1 SGHRS and CDR2 YFSETQ. This CDR3 has 16 amino acids. The CDR3: CASRVTGVQGQETQYF. CDR3 bases: TGCGCCAGCAGGGTGACAGGGGTGCAAGGTCAAGAGACCCAGTACTTC.

The V gene is TRBV6-2 or TRBV6-3, the J gene TRBJ1-2, with D maybe TRBD1 (6 bases). Germline loops: CDR1 MNHEY, CDR2 SVGEGT. The CDR3 runs to 17 residues. The germline V and J ends were trimmed by 2 bases and 3 bases, with 19 bases remaining between them. CDR3 in amino acids: CASSYPPYRAGYYGYTF. Written as DNA, the CDR3 is TGTGCCAGCAGTTACCCCCCCTACAGGGCGGGCTACTATGGCTACACCTTC.

This clone was seen just once. This sequence joins TRBV19 and TRBJ1-5, with a possible D match to TRBD1 (5 bases). Germline V CDR1 and CDR2: LNHDA, SQIVND (reference sequence). This CDR3 has 14 amino acids. Between the trimmed V and J ends, which lost 3 bases and 0 bases, there was a span of 6 bases. The CDR3 DNA reads TGTGCCAGTAGTATCACAGGTAGCAATCAGCCCCAGCATTTT. Its translation is CASSITGSNQPQHF.

J is TRBJ2-3 and V is TRBV2; weak D call: TRBD1 (6 bases). Germline values: CDR1 SNHLY, CDR2 FYNNEI. The CDR3 is made up of 14 amino acids. With 5 bases removed from V and 3 bases from J, the gap between germline ends came to 12 bases. The CDR3 protein is CASSLTRGTDTQYF. The CDR3 DNA is TGTGCCAGCAGTTTAACCAGGGGTACAGATACGCAGTATTTT.

J is TRBJ1-2 and V is TRBV11-3; a weak D match, TRBD1 (5 bases). CDR1 and CDR2 (germline): SGHNT, YENEEA. This CDR3 is 16 amino acids long. Trimming stripped 5 bases from V and 3 bases from J, with 19 bases between. CDR3 sequence reads: CASSPFVRGLDYGYTF. CDR3 sequence (DNA): TGTGCCAGCAGCCCTTTCGTTCGGGGGTTAGACTATGGCTACACCTTC.

Written as DNA, the CDR3 is TGCAGTGCTAGTGGCGCGACTGAAGCTTTCTTT. Protein product: CSASGATEAFF. V usage is TRBV20-1 and J usage is TRBJ1-1, with unresolved D. This CDR3 region has 11 residues. Germline V CDR1 and CDR2: DFQATT, SNEGSKA (reference sequence). Between the trimmed V and J ends, which lost 3 bases and 5 bases, there was a span of 7 bases.

V usage is TRBV30 and J usage is TRBJ1-5, with D perhaps matching TRBD1 (5 bases). Germline CDR1 is GTSNPN and CDR2 is SVGIG (reference sequence). This CDR3 comprises 14 residues. Deletions cut 3 bases from V and 1 base from J, with 10 bases between. The DNA of the CDR3 is TGTGCCTGGAGCGGGGACGGAAGCAATCAGCCCCAGCATTTT. Amino acid sequence: CAWSGDGSNQPQHF.

This chain connects TRBV19 to TRBJ2-1; D possibly corresponds to TRBD1 (5 bases). V was clipped by 3 bases and J by 10 bases, with 7 bases between them. The CDR3 runs 11 residues. Germline loops: CDR1 LNHDA, CDR2 SQIVND (reference sequence). CDR3 region: CASSISGEQFF. The CDR3 DNA reads TGTGCCAGTAGTATTTCAGGGGAGCAGTTCTTC.

This clone has only one observation. The chain carries TRBV7-8 and TRBJ1-1, with D hard to call. The ends were cut back, 1 base at V and 5 bases at J, with 8 bases in the middle. CDR3 length: 13 residues. Germline CDR1 reads SGHVS; CDR2 reads FQNEAQ. The CDR3 DNA reads TGTGCCAGCAGCTTAGAAACCTTAACTGAAGCTTTCTTT. This sequence encodes CASSLETLTEAFF.